A selection of T cell receptor beta chains follows, all from one sample in a study of blood T cell repertoires in COVID-19. Measured with immunoSEQ multiplex PCR; TCRdb has only the in-frame clones, and not every one. The repertoire consists of around 190,000 clones, with 88% occurring once and the leading ten covering roughly 8.6%. The sample comprised PBMCs or T cells enriched from blood (not recorded which). The receptor source for this set is a woman aged 18-29 years who had recovered from COVID-19. Each CDR3 is given with its conserved first and last residue. D genes are given only for firm matches. Clone size appears in some rows only: once, few, many, or a class for an expanded clone.

TRBV15	.	TRBJ2-7	.	TGTGCCACCAGCAGCTCGAGCGTAACCCTATACGAGCAGTACTTC	CATSSSSVTLYEQYF
TRBV11-3	.	TRBJ2-7	TRBD1	TGTGCCAGCAGCGCATGGACAGGGGACTACGAGCAGTACTTC	CASSAWTGDYEQYF
TRBV19	once	TRBJ1-2	TRBD1	TGTGCCAGTACCCCTAGCCCAACAGGGGGAAGTCAAGGCTACACCTTC	CASTPSPTGGSQGYTF
TRBV5-4	.	TRBJ1-1	.	TGTGCCAGCAGCTTGGGTATGACTGAAGCTTTCTTT	CASSLGMTEAFF
TRBV9	.	TRBJ2-1	TRBD2	TGTGCCAGCAGCGTAGGACTAGCGGGGAATGCGCAGTTCTTC	CASSVGLAGNAQFF
TRBV4-3	.	TRBJ2-5	TRBD1	TGCGCCAGCAGCCTACAGGGGGATGGAGAGACCCAGTACTTC	CASSLQGDGETQYF
TRBV27	.	TRBJ2-7	TRBD1	TGTGCCAGCAAGACCCAGGGGACAGGGGCGACATACGAGCAGTACTTC	CASKTQGTGATYEQYF
TRBV6-5	.	TRBJ1-2	TRBD1	TGTGCCAGCACCACCCCCGGGACAGACTATGGCTACACCTTC	CASTTPGTDYGYTF
TRBV4-1	.	TRBJ2-1	TRBD2	TGCGCCAGCAGCCAAGTTTCTAGCGGGAAGTACAATGAGCAGTTCTTC	CASSQVSSGKYNEQFF
TRBV5-1	.	TRBJ2-7	TRBD2	TGCGCCAGCAAATTACGGGGGGTTCCTTGTTCAAAGACCGGGGACGAGCAGTACTTC	CASKLRGVPCSKTGDEQYF
TRBV11-2	.	TRBJ1-2	TRBD1	TGTGCCAGCAGCTTACTCCGACAGGGACGCGACTATGGCTACACCTTC	CASSLLRQGRDYGYTF
TRBV27	.	TRBJ1-3	.	TGTGCCAGCAGTGAGCGTTCTGGAAACACCATATATTTT	CASSERSGNTIYF
TRBV11-2	.	TRBJ2-1	.	TGTGCCAGCAGCCGTGGGGTAGGGAGAGGGTACAATGAGCAGTTCTTC	CASSRGVGRGYNEQFF
TRBV5-4	few	TRBJ1-2	.	TGTGCCAGCAGCTTGGCGGGCCTCCCGGGGGGCTACACCTTC	CASSLAGLPGGYTF
TRBV2	.	TRBJ1-1	TRBD1	TGTGCCAGCAGTGAAGACAGGGGGCGAGGTACTGAAGCTTTCTTT	CASSEDRGRGTEAFF
TRBV28	.	TRBJ1-3	TRBD1	TGTGCCAGCAGTTTAGTAGGGGGCGCAGGGGGAAACACCATATATTTT	CASSLVGGAGGNTIYF
TRBV27	.	TRBJ2-7	.	TGTGCCAGCTGCCCGAACCCTAGTACAGGGATCTACGAGCAGTACTTC	CASCPNPSTGIYEQYF
TRBV20-1	.	TRBJ2-7	.	TGCAGTCAAGGGACTTTTCGCGAGCAGTACTTC	CSQGTFREQYF
TRBV28	.	TRBJ1-2	.	TGTGCCAGCCGTCCTGAGACAGCATATGGCTACACCTTC	CASRPETAYGYTF
TRBV5-1	.	TRBJ2-5	.	TGCGCCAGCAGAAGGTCAGGGGACATCGGATGGAGGGAGACCCAGTACTTC	CASRRSGDIGWRETQYF
TRBV7-6	.	TRBJ2-3	TRBD2	TGTGCCAGCAGCTTGTACGCGGGAGAGACCACAGATACGCAGTATTTT	CASSLYAGETTDTQYF
TRBV27	.	TRBJ2-1	.	TGTGCCAGCAGTTCACCCGGGACCCCCGGAGGGAATGAGCAGTTCTTC	CASSSPGTPGGNEQFF
TRBV24-1	.	TRBJ2-3	.	TGTGCCACCAGTGATCCACAGAGGGCAGATACGCAGTATTTT	CATSDPQRADTQYF
TRBV7-8	.	TRBJ1-1	TRBD1	TGTGCCAGCAGCTTAACTACGGACAGGAGAAAAGCTTTCTTT	CASSLTTDRRKAFF
TRBV5-1	.	TRBJ2-6	.	TGCGCCAGCAGCCTCTTACAGGGCTCTGGGGCCAACGTCCTGACTTTC	CASSLLQGSGANVLTF
TRBV9	once	TRBJ2-5	TRBD2	TGTGCCAGCAGCGTAGTTAGCGGGGAGACCCAGTACTTC	CASSVVSGETQYF
TRBV7-3	.	TRBJ2-7	.	TGTGCCAGCAGCCCCGTCGGCGGGGATTACGAGCAGTACTTC	CASSPVGGDYEQYF
TRBV7-9	.	TRBJ1-4	TRBD1	TGTGCCAGCAGCTTATCAGTTAAGGACAGGACTACTAATGAAAAACTGTTTTTT	CASSLSVKDRTTNEKLFF
TRBV2	.	TRBJ2-1	.	TGTGCCAGCAGTGCGGGGGTTTTTGGTGAGCAGTTCTTC	CASSAGVFGEQFF
TRBV29-1	once	TRBJ2-7	TRBD2	TGCAGCGTTGCGGGCAGGGAGGGAACCTACGAGCAGTACTTC	CSVAGREGTYEQYF
TRBV6-5	many	TRBJ1-6	TRBD1	TGTGCCAACTCACCGGACAGGGATAATTCACCCCTCCACTTT	CANSPDRDNSPLHF
TRBV2	.	TRBJ1-1	TRBD1	TGTGCCAGCAGTGTCGTGCAGGGGGCGTACACTGAAGCTTTCTTT	CASSVVQGAYTEAFF
TRBV5-1	.	TRBJ2-3	TRBD1	TGCGCCAGCAGCTTGACAGGGGACGGGGATACGCAGTATTTT	CASSLTGDGDTQYF
TRBV27	.	TRBJ1-2	TRBD1	TGTGCCAGCAGTCACGGGGGCGACAGGGGGTTAATTGGCTACACCTTC	CASSHGGDRGLIGYTF
TRBV7-8	.	TRBJ2-2	TRBD2	TGTGCCAGCAGCCAAAGCGGGGTCCGCGGGGAGCTGTTTTTT	CASSQSGVRGELFF
TRBV27	.	TRBJ1-2	.	TGTGCCAGCAGTTTCACTGTGCCTGGCTATGGCTACACCTTC	CASSFTVPGYGYTF
TRBV7-9	.	TRBJ1-1	.	TGTGCCAGCAGCCATCCAAGGGGTGGGGCTTTCTTT	CASSHPRGGAFF
TRBV29-1	.	TRBJ1-1	.	TGCAGCGTCGAAACAGCTATTGAAGCTTTCTTT	CSVETAIEAFF
TRBV28	.	TRBJ1-1	.	TGTGCCCCAAACACTGAAGCTTTCTTT	CAPNTEAFF
TRBV2	.	TRBJ1-1	.	TGTGCCAGCAGTGTGCGCCCTAACACTGAAGCTTTCTTT	CASSVRPNTEAFF
TRBV4-3	.	TRBJ1-1	.	TGCGCCAGCAGCCAAGTTGGGAGGGAGGGTGGCACTGAAGCTTTCTTT	CASSQVGREGGTEAFF
TRBV28	.	TRBJ2-2	TRBD1	TGTGCCAGCACCCTGGGGACAGGGGGCACCGGGGAGCTGTTTTTT	CASTLGTGGTGELFF
TRBV2	.	TRBJ2-1	TRBD1	TGTGCCAGCACCCGGGACAGGAGTTACAATGAGCAGTTCTTC	CASTRDRSYNEQFF
TRBV4-2	.	TRBJ2-5	.	TGTGCCAGCAGCCAAGACCAGGCCGGGGTGGAGACCCAGTACTTC	CASSQDQAGVETQYF
TRBV29-1	.	TRBJ1-2	TRBD1	TGCAGCGTATCCGGGACAGAACTCTATGGCTACACCTTC	CSVSGTELYGYTF
TRBV27	.	TRBJ2-1	.	TGTGCCAGCAGTTTATCGACAGCGGGTGAGCAGTTCTTC	CASSLSTAGEQFF
TRBV27	.	TRBJ2-3	TRBD2	TGTGCCAGCTCGGGGGGTAGCACAGATACGCAGTATTTT	CASSGGSTDTQYF
TRBV7-9	.	TRBJ2-7	.	TGTGCCAGCAGCCAGTCAAACGAGCAGTACTTC	CASSQSNEQYF
TRBV4-2	once	TRBJ2-3	TRBD2	TGTGCCAGCAGCCAAAATGACTTAGCGGGGGGGCCCATAGATACGCAGTATTTT	CASSQNDLAGGPIDTQYF
TRBV25-1	.	TRBJ2-1	TRBD2	TGTGCCAGCGGGAGAGCGGGAGATCGCAATGAGCAGTTCTTC	CASGRAGDRNEQFF
TRBV28	.	TRBJ1-5	TRBD1	TGTGCCAGCAGCAAGACAGGGAACAATCAGCCCCAGCATTTT	CASSKTGNNQPQHF
TRBV7-2	many	TRBJ2-1	.	TGTGCCAGCAGCTCACAGGGAAGTCGGGAGCAGTTCTTC	CASSSQGSREQFF
TRBV9	.	TRBJ2-1	TRBD2	TGTGCCAGCAGCGCGTGGGGACTAGGAAACAATGAGCAGTTCTTC	CASSAWGLGNNEQFF